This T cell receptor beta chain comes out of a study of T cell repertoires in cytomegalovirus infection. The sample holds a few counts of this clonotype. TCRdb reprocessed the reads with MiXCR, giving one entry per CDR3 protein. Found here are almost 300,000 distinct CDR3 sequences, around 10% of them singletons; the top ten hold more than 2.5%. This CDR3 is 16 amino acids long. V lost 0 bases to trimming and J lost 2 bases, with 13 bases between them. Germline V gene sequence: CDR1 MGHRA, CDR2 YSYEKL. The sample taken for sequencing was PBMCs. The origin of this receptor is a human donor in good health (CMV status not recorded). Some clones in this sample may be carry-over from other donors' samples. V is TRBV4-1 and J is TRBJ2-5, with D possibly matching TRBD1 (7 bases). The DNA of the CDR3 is TGCGCCAGCAGCCAAGATCTGGCGGGACAGCAAGAGACCCAGTACTTC. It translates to CASSQDLAGQQETQYF.